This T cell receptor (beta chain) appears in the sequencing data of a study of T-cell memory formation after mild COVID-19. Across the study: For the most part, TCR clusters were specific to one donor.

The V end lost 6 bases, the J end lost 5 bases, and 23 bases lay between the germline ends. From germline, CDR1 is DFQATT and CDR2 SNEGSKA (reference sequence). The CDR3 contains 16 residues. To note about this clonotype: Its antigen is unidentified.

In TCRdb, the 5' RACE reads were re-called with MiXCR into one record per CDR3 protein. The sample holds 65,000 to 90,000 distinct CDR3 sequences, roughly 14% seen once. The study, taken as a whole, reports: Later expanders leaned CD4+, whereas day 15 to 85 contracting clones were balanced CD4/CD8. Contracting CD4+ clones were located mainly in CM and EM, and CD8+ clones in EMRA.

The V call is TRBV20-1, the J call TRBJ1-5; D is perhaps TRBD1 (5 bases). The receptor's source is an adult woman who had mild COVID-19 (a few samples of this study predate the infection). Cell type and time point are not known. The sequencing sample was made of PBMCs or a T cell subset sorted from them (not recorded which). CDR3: CSATDPTSGSDQPQHF. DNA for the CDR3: TGCAGTGCGACAGATCCGACTAGCGGGAGTGATCAGCCCCAGCATTTT.